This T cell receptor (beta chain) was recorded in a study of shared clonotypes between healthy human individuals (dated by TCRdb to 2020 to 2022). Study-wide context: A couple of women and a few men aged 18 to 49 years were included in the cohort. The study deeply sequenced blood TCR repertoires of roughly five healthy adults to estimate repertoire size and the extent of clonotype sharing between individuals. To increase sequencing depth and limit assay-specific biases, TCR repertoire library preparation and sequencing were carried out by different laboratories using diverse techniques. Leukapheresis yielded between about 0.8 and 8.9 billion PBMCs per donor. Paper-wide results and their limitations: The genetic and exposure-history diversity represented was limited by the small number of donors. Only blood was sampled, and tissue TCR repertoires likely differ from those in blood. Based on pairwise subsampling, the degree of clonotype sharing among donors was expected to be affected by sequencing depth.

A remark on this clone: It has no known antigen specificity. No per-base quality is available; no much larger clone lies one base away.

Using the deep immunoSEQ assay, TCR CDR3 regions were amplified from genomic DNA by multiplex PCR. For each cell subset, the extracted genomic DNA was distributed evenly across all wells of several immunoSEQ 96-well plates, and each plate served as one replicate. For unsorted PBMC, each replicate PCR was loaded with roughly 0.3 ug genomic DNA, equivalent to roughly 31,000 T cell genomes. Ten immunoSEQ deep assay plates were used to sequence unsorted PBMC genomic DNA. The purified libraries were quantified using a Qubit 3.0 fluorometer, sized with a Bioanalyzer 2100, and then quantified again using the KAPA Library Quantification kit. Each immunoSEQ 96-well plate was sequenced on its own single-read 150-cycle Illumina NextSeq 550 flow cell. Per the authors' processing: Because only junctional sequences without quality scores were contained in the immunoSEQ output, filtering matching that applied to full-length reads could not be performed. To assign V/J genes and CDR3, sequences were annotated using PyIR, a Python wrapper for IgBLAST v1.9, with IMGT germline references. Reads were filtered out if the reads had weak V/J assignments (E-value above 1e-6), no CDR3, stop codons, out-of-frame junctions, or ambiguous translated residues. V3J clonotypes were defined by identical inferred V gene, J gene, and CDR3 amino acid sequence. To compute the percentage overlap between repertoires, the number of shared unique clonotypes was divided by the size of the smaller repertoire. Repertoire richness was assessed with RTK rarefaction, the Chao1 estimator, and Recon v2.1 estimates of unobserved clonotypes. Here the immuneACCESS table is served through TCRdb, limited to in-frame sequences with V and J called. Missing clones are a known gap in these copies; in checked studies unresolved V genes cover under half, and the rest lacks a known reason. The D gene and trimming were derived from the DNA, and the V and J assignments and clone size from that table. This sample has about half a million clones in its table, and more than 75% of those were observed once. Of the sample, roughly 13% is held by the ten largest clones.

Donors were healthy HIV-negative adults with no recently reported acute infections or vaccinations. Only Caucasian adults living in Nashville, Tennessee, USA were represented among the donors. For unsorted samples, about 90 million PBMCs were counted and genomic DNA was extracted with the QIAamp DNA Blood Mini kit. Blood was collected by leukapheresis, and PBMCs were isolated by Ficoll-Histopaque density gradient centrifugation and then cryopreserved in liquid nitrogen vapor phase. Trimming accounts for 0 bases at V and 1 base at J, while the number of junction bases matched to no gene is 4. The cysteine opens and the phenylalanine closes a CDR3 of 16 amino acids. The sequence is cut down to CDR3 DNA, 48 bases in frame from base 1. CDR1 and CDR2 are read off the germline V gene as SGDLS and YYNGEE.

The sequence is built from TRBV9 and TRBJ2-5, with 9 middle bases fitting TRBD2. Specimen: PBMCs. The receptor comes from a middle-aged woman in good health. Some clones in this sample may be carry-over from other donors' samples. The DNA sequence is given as TGTGCCAGCAGCGTAGGCGCAGCGGGAGGCCAAGAGACCCAGTACTTC. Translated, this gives CASSVGAAGGQETQYF.